The clone carrying this T cell receptor (beta chain) came up many times. Its cognate antigen is unknown. Via MiXCR, TCRdb re-called the 5' RACE reads, giving one row per CDR3 protein. This sample has 50,000 to 60,000 distinct CDR3 sequences, with around 17% found just once. The sample is drawn from a study of neurological immune-mediated disorders. The CDR3 has 16 amino acids. Germline lookup yields CDR1 SGHRS and CDR2 YFSETQ. V was pared by 3 bases and J by 2 bases, with 4 bases of the junction left unmatched. Whole-study findings and limits: The highest TCR clonal expansion occurred in HTLV-1-associated myelopathy; multiple sclerosis fell below healthy controls.

V is TRBV5-1 and J is TRBJ2-5; 13 nucleotides line up with TRBD2. The sequenced sample consisted of PBMCs. This sequence was found in a man aged 60 to 69 in good health. CDR3 residues: CASSSGTSGVQETQYF. Here the CDR3 DNA reads TGCGCCAGCAGCTCGGGGACTAGCGGGGTACAAGAGACCCAGTACTTC.